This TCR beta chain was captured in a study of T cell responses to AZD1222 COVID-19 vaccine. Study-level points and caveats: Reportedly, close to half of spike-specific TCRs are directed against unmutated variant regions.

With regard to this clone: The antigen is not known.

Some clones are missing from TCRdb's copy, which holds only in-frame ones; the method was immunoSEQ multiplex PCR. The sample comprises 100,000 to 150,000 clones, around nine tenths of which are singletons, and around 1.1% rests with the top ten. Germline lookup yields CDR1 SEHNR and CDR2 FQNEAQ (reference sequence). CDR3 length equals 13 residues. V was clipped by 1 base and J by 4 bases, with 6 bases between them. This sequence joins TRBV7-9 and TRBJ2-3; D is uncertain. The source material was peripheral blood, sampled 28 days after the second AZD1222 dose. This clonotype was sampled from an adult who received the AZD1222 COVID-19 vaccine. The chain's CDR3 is CASSLGVSDTQYF. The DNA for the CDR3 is TGTGCCAGCAGCTTAGGGGTGTCAGATACGCAGTATTTT.